The T cell receptor (beta chain) described here comes from a study of cytomegalovirus exposure and HLA in healthy donors listed by TCRdb under 2017. About the investigation overall: According to an earlier analysis of 587 of the donors, 150 million to 200 million T cells yielded some 110 million unique TCR beta sequences and about 300 Gb of sequence data. An early release that covered roughly 600 HLA-typed donors contained 250 to 350 gigabases of sequencing data and tens of millions of unique TCR sequences. Of the roughly 390 genotyped donors, roughly 85% fell in the genetic ancestry cluster associated with self-reported Caucasian donors. The study was designed to test whether signatures of past pathogen exposure could be identified by cataloging public T cell receptors. Using immunosequencing, the study profiled T cell repertoires from fewer than 850 subjects and related those repertoires to cytomegalovirus serostatus. Along with the roughly 700-subject first cohort, a separate validation cohort of roughly 110 different subjects was used. The study combined high-throughput TCR immunosequencing, statistical association of individual TCRs with disease status, and machine learning to predict cytomegalovirus infection status. In a later analysis, previously published TCR beta repertoires from about 670 donors were re-analyzed and high-resolution HLA genotyping was added so that TCR occurrence patterns could be studied. Rather than drawing on any new phenotypic data, the later analysis identified candidate immune exposures from TCR beta sequences and the way those sequences occurred across donors. To decide whether each TCR beta V gene segment behaved as functional or pseudogenic, an earlier analysis of some 600 of the donors relied on high-throughput TCR beta sequencing. Donor age, sex, ethnicity and CMV serostatus were compiled together with the repertoire data. Genome-wide SNP genotypes for about three fifths of the roughly 670 donors were used in a later genetic analysis, which treated that subset as a discovery cohort. Every discovery cohort repertoire had been produced on one sequencing platform. Class I and class II HLA loci were covered by the typing at four-digit resolution. The number of donors typed differed by locus, with 629-630 for A, B, C, DRB1 and DQB1, 522 for DQA1, over 600 for DPA1, and approximately 470 for DPB1. Several DR-DQ haplotypes were handled as single units for association and clustering because linkage in the cohort was strong. Across some 400 genotyped donors of the cohort, an average of roughly 200,000 unique TCR beta nucleotide sequences per donor were sequenced, and roughly 17% of those sequences were non-productive. Points the paper makes about the study in general: It was suggested by the authors that the approach could potentially be generalized to other disease states and immunological phenotypes. Because HLA typing was unavailable for some donors at each locus, only the typed subset was used in association tests. In both the original and validation cohorts, the classifier was reported to diagnose cytomegalovirus status with high specificity and sensitivity. Compared with equally common non-associated chains, HLA-associated TCR beta chains in a later analysis were more clonally expanded and had lower generation probabilities. This cohort had only TCR beta chains sequenced, and the lack of alpha or paired-chain data limited which features could be detected. The study listed approximately 150 TCR beta chains as associated with cytomegalovirus. In a later analysis, TCR association rates were found to vary across HLA loci, with the most associated TCRs seen for DRB1 alleles and the fewest for HLA-C alleles. In a later genetic analysis, a missense DCLRE1C variant was associated with V-gene and J-gene trimming of TCR beta chains, and the association was replicated in an independent cohort. The presence/absence analyses assumed that sequencing depth was roughly uniform across donors, and that assumption may not be true. In vitro tests confirmed that a few of the cytomegalovirus-associated TCR beta chains recognize cytomegalovirus antigens. Compared with the approximately 670-donor mean, donors in an Asian-associated ancestry cluster had fewer N-insertions in productive TCRs, according to a later genetic analysis. Across donors, most TCR sequences were observed very rarely, whereas some public TCRs were present in many individuals. According to a later analysis, most CMV-associated TCR beta chains appeared to be HLA-restricted, and the HLA associations seemed to be driven largely by CMV exposure. A cluster of highly shared sequence variants was judged likely to represent a technical artifact of the sequencing pipeline. A further reported finding was that TCR beta sequences accurately predicted the HLA-A and HLA-B alleles for most subjects in the first cohort. The 87-base-pair reads could not distinguish some IMGT-functional V segments, including TRBV6-2 and TRBV6-3, so those segments were excluded. Correlated functional status among segregating V segments might be attributable to linkage disequilibrium, but an unknown experimental factor could not be ruled out. The only immune exposure information available for the cohort was CMV serostatus. In an earlier analysis of approximately 590 of the donors, most TCR beta V segments appeared in productive rearrangements about 87% or about 30% of the time, broadly matching IMGT annotations. A later analysis reported that several top co-occurrence clusters appeared linked to parvovirus B19, influenza, CMV and Epstein-Barr virus. In a later analysis, around 17,000 TCR beta sequences were associated with specific HLA alleles at a false discovery rate of 0.05. Assigning TCR associations to individual alleles was difficult when HLA alleles, especially DR and DQ, strongly co-occurred. Roughly 15 rarely observed V segments, including chromosome 9 orphons, were excluded from the earlier analysis of a few hundred of the donors because counts were too low.

The germline V end is reduced by 0 bases and the J end by 3 bases; junction bases left unmatched: 2. Reading the germline V gene gives CDR1 SGHVS and CDR2 FNYEAQ. CDR3 length: 15 amino acids, cysteine to phenylalanine. Only the CDR3 DNA stays, 45 bases, in frame from base 1. The cohort consisted of approximately 690 healthy bone marrow donors. Cohort members were all nominally healthy when sampled, although unrecorded immune exposures were likely present. The donor was CMV seropositive and was included in the group of almost 300 seropositive cohort members. Each donor provided a peripheral blood sample, and peripheral blood mononuclear cells were used for TCR beta sequencing. Genomic DNA was extracted from the blood cell samples with the Qiagen DNeasy Blood Extraction Kit. Libraries were prepared through the immunoSEQ multiplex PCR assay. For the multiplex PCR, a mixture combining 60 forward primers for TCR Vbeta segments and 13 reverse primers for TCR Jbeta segments was used. The CDR3 region of rearranged TCR beta genes was amplified from genomic DNA by a multiplex PCR assay. The Illumina HiSeq System was used to sequence the amplified TCR beta libraries as 87-base-pair reads. In the authors' own workflow: A later analysis counted about 80 million unique TCR beta chains across the 550 to 700 repertoires, and 10 million to 11 million of these chains were shared by at least two donors. A nearest-neighbor algorithm error-corrected the raw reads and collapsed the reads into unique sequences, merging closely related sequences to remove PCR and sequencing errors. Alignment of CDR3 sequences to IMGT reference sequences was used to assign V, D and J gene segments. For a sequence to be retained, at least a six-nucleotide match to both a V gene segment and a J gene segment was required. A rearrangement was called productive if the CDR3 had no stop codons and remained in frame with V and J, and every other rearrangement was called non-productive. Following IMGT convention, CDR3 was defined as the stretch from the second conserved V-encoded cysteine up to the conserved J-encoded phenylalanine. The earlier analysis of 500 to 750 of the donors excluded any sequence lacking an unambiguous match to a single V gene segment. In an earlier analysis of approximately 550 of the donors, V segments were called functional above 56.7% productive rearrangements and were called segregating when the between-donor standard deviation exceeded 5%. A statistical classification framework was built to diagnose cytomegalovirus status from the catalog of TCR beta chain sequences. In a later analysis, TCR nucleotide sequences were compared against IMGT/GENE-DB human TR gene sequences so that V and J genes could be assigned. In a later analysis, CDR3 sequences and most-parsimonious VDJ recombination scenarios were assigned using the TCRdist pipeline. A later analysis defined each TCR beta chain by its CDR3 amino acid sequence plus V-gene family, and excluded reads lacking a unique V-gene family. As a way to deal with suspected cross-contamination and a sequencing artifact, a later analysis dropped 450 to 600 nucleotide sequences that were highly shared and had low generation probability. For each public chain, a later analysis derived a clonal expansion index from normalized ranks of inferred template counts within each repertoire. A later analysis computed generation probabilities with a VDJ recombination model fitted to out-of-frame rearrangements, and checked the results against IGoR. In a later analysis, hypergeometric tests were used to score TCR-TCR, TCR-HLA and TCR-CMV co-occurrence, with a repertoire-size bias correction applied to TCR pairs. To estimate false discovery rates, a later analysis permuted the HLA or CMV assignments 20 times. In a later analysis, co-occurring TCRs were grouped using DBSCAN, and TCRdist sequence similarity was added for clustering within HLA-allele-positive subsets. Repertoires with fewer than 30,000 or more than 120,000 public chains, plus five repertoires with anomalous nucleotide sharing, were excluded from co-occurrence clustering. TCRdb re-hosts the immuneACCESS table, in-frame sequences only. Its copies lack some clones; in the studies checked, an unresolved V gene accounts for under half of them, and the cause for the rest is not known. D and trimming come from the DNA, and the V and J calls and clone size come from that table. This sample's listing comprises around 210,000 clones. The ten largest clonotypes hold less than 1% of the sample.

Worth noting for this clone: The antigen it recognizes is unknown.

The chain uses TRBV7-6 and TRBJ2-7; 10 bases in the junction line up with TRBD2. Sequenced material: PBMCs. The receptor was derived from a woman aged 25 to 39 in good health and CMV-seropositive. The CDR3 region has the sequence CASSLAAGGFYEQYF. The DNA sequence is as follows: TGTGCCAGCAGCTTAGCAGCGGGGGGGTTCTACGAGCAGTACTTC.